This passage covers 23 T cell receptor beta chains from one sample sequenced in a study of identical twins. TCRdb analysed the 5' RACE reads with MiXCR anew, one entry per CDR3 protein. The repertoire has around 550,000 distinct CDR3 sequences, roughly 15% of them found once; the top ten carry roughly 0.4%. These same records also appear under a second study, on yellow fever vaccine responses in identical twins.

Sequencing was performed on CD4+ T cells sorted from blood. Every receptor here comes from a woman under 30 in good health.

In this sample, this clonotype turned up many times. The chain employs TRBV25-1 and TRBJ1-2; no reliable D call. Germline V CDR1 and CDR2: MGHDK, SYGVNS. The CDR3 extends over 11 amino acids. V lost 3 bases to trimming and J lost 6 bases, with 5 bases between them. This CDR3 reads CASSDFDGYTF. In DNA form, the CDR3 reads TGTGCCAGCAGTGACTTCGATGGCTACACCTTC.

In this sample, this clonotype turned up a few times. The rearrangement joins TRBV28 to TRBJ2-7, with D possibly matching TRBD2 (5 bases). Germline V gene sequence: CDR1 MDHEN, CDR2 SYDVKM. CDR3 length equals 12 residues. The V end lost 8 bases, the J end lost 6 bases, and 14 bases lay between the germline ends. CDR3 in DNA: TGTGCCAGCGGAGACCTAACTAGCGAGCAGTACTTC. This sequence encodes CASGDLTSEQYF.

Comment on this clonotype: Without the conserved terminal phenylalanine or tryptophan, this CDR3 likely stems from a read error. The rearrangement links TRBV12-3 or TRBV12-4 to TRBJ2-5; D possibly corresponds to TRBD1 (5 bases). The V and J ends lost 5 bases and 5 bases respectively, with 18 bases between them. The CDR3 spans 15 residues. CDR3 DNA sequence: TGTGCCAGCAGTAACACAAGGGGTTACCTGGAGACCCAGTACCTC. Protein sequence: CASSNTRGYLETQYL.

The V call is TRBV28, the J call TRBJ2-4, with 10 bases aligning to TRBD2. Looked up from germline, CDR1 is MDHEN and CDR2 is SYDVKM. The CDR3 covers 11 residues. The V and J ends lost 5 bases and 15 bases, in that order; junction bases with no gene match: 4. CDR3 nucleotide sequence: TGTGCCAGCAGTGAGCGGGAGGGGTGGTACTTC. Translation gives CASSEREGWYF.

V and J are TRBV20-1 and TRBJ2-3, with 8 bases aligning to TRBD2. Germline loops: CDR1 DFQATT, CDR2 SNEGSKA (reference sequence). This CDR3 contains 14 residues. The V segment lost 6 bases and the J segment 1 base; nucleotides outside the gene matches: 6. Written as DNA, the CDR3 is TGCAGTGCCCACGTGCGGGGGGGCACAGATACGCAGTATTTT. This encodes CSAHVRGGTDTQYF.

This clonotype showed up just a few times. This chain uses TRBV7-9 with TRBJ2-4; unclear D gene. V was trimmed by 5 bases and J by 3 bases, leaving 20 bases between them. There are 17 residues in the CDR3. From germline, CDR1 is SEHNR and CDR2 FQNEAQ (reference sequence). The CDR3 protein is CASSVDPIPRVKNIQYF. The CDR3 DNA follows: TGTGCCAGCAGCGTCGACCCAATTCCCCGGGTCAAAAACATTCAGTACTTC.

This clonotype was observed a handful of times. V and J are TRBV3-1 and TRBJ2-1; 7 nucleotides line up with TRBD2. The germline CDR1 and CDR2 sequences are LGHDT and YNNKEL (reference sequence). Germline trimming cut 1 base from V and 2 bases from J; bases unmatched to any gene: 8. This CDR3 region has 17 residues. CDR3 loop: CASSQVKTGGPYNEQFF. The CDR3 DNA reads TGTGCCAGCAGCCAAGTGAAGACGGGGGGACCCTACAATGAGCAGTTCTTC.

The V gene is TRBV6-1, the J gene TRBJ1-1; D uncertain. The germline gives CDR1 MNHNS, CDR2 SASEGT. Trimming stripped 5 bases from V and 0 bases from J, with 10 bases between. CDR3 length: 14 residues. This chain's CDR3 is CASSIGSLNTEAFF. CDR3 bases: TGTGCCAGCAGTATAGGAAGCTTGAACACTGAAGCTTTCTTT.

The CDR3 reads CASKGLAGGDTQYF. In DNA form, the CDR3 reads TGTGCCAGCAAAGGACTAGCGGGAGGGGATACGCAGTATTTT. V and J are TRBV27 and TRBJ2-3; TRBD2 aligns across 15 bases. The CDR3 length is 14 residues. The V gene's germline CDR1 is MNHEY and CDR2 SMNVEV (reference sequence). V lost 7 bases to trimming and J lost 6 bases; unmatched junction nucleotides: 2.

This clonotype turned up a few times. The chain combines TRBV6-1 with TRBJ2-6; TRBD1 aligns across 7 bases. The CDR3 has 18 amino acids. With 5 bases clipped from V and 0 bases from J, the junction kept 10 bases outside the gene matches. The germline V gene encodes CDR1 MNHNS and CDR2 SASEGT. DNA for the CDR3: TGTGCCAGCAGTCTTAGAGGGACAGTCTTCTCTGGGGCCAACGTCCTGACTTTC. The encoded protein is CASSLRGTVFSGANVLTF.

This clonotype was counted between two and nine times. The chain employs TRBV6-5 and TRBJ1-6; D gene uncertain. The CDR3 is 15 residues long. The V and J ends lost 4 bases and 5 bases respectively, with 12 bases between them. CDR1 MNHEY and CDR2 SVGAGI come from the germline V gene. CDR3 bases: TGTGCCAGCAGTTTTTCGCGGATAGATAATTCACCCCTCCACTTT. This encodes CASSFSRIDNSPLHF.

Many counts were recorded for this clonotype. The chain is built from TRBV12-3 or TRBV12-4 and TRBJ1-5; D is ambiguous. The CDR3 extends over 15 amino acids. V was cut by 5 bases and J by 4 bases, with 15 bases left in between. This CDR3 reads CASSPKKERNQPQHF. CDR3 nucleotides: TGTGCCAGCAGTCCGAAAAAGGAGCGGAATCAGCCCCAGCATTTT.

This clonotype was picked up a small number of times. The gene calls are TRBV6-5 and TRBJ2-3; D is ambiguous. Trimming removed 5 bases from V and 4 bases from J, with 13 bases in between. The CDR3 totals 14 residues. CDR1 is MNHEY and CDR2 is SVGAGI in the germline V gene. DNA of the CDR3: TGTGCCAGCAGTACCCGACCAGGCGCAGATACGCAGTATTTT. It encodes CASSTRPGADTQYF.

This clonotype was recorded many times. The chain is built from TRBV10-3 and TRBJ1-1; D is possibly TRBD1 (6 bases). V was shortened by 0 bases and J by 5 bases, with 16 bases between the two germline ends. From germline, CDR1 is ENHRY and CDR2 SYGVKD. The CDR3 sequence is 16 residues long. This CDR3 reads CAISESGGGLRTEAFF. As DNA, the CDR3 is TGTGCCATCAGTGAGTCTGGGGGGGGGCTACGGACTGAAGCTTTCTTT.

The gene calls are TRBV10-3 and TRBJ1-1; D uncertain. Trimming shortened V by 0 bases and J by 4 bases, and 15 bases separated the two germline ends. CDR1 ENHRY and CDR2 SYGVKD come from the germline V gene. This CDR3 comprises 16 residues. CDR3 amino acids: CAISESTWEKSTEAFF. CDR3 bases: TGTGCCATCAGTGAGTCGACCTGGGAGAAGTCCACTGAAGCTTTCTTT.

The chain employs TRBV10-3 and TRBJ1-4; TRBD1 might be the D (6 bases). Trimming shortened V by 6 bases and J by 7 bases, and 18 bases separated the two germline ends. The CDR3 has 15 amino acids. In germline, CDR1 is ENHRY, CDR2 SYGVKD. In DNA form, the CDR3 reads TGTGCCATCAGCCCTAACAGGGAAGGAGGTGAAAAACTGTTTTTT. Amino acid sequence: CAISPNREGGEKLFF.

This clonotype was counted a few times. The rearrangement links TRBV7-2 to TRBJ2-4; unclear D gene. V lost 2 bases and J lost 3, with 11 bases in between. The CDR3 covers 15 residues. CDR1 SGHTA and CDR2 FQGNSA come from the germline V gene. The CDR3 reads CASSLSGMGKNIQYF. In DNA form, the CDR3 reads TGTGCCAGCAGCTTATCTGGAATGGGCAAAAACATTCAGTACTTC.

The rearrangement joins TRBV5-1 to TRBJ2-7, with TRBD2 matching over 11 bases. The CDR3 totals 14 residues. The J segment lost 5 bases and the V segment lost 4 bases, leaving 5 bases of the junction unmatched. The V gene's germline CDR1 is SGHRS and CDR2 YFSETQ. In DNA, the CDR3 is TGCGCCAGCAGCCGAACTAGCGGGGGTCACGAGCAGTACTTC. It specifies CASSRTSGGHEQYF.

V and J are TRBV9 and TRBJ2-7; 7 positions agree with TRBD1. The CDR3 spans 14 residues. Germline V gene lookup returns CDR1 SGDLS and CDR2 YYNGEE. V lost 0 bases to trimming and J lost 5 bases; unmatched junction nucleotides: 5. The CDR3 DNA is TGTGCCAGCAGCGTAGGCCAGGGGGTCCACGAGCAGTACTTC. It translates to CASSVGQGVHEQYF.

The chain joins TRBV6-5 to TRBJ2-7, with D perhaps matching TRBD1 (6 bases). This CDR3 region has 13 residues. CDR1 is MNHEY, CDR2 SVGAGI, per germline. The ends were cut back, 2 bases at V and 5 bases at J, with 10 bases in the middle. DNA for the CDR3: TGTGCCAGCAGTTACCCCCAGGGGAACGAGCAGTACTTC. Translating gives CASSYPQGNEQYF.

This clonotype was counted only a few times. V usage is TRBV2 and J usage is TRBJ1-6; 9 bases agree with TRBD1. Germline CDR1 reads SNHLY; CDR2 reads FYNNEI. The trim removed 4 bases at V and 6 bases at J, leaving 4 bases unmatched. The CDR3 sequence is 15 residues long. CDR3 region: CASSVQDRGNSPLHF. The CDR3 coding sequence is TGTGCCAGCAGTGTCCAGGACAGGGGTAATTCACCCCTCCACTTT.

The V and J genes are TRBV9 and TRBJ2-2; unclear D gene. The CDR3 length is 13 residues. In germline, CDR1 is SGDLS, CDR2 YYNGEE. Trimming took 7 bases from V and 2 from J, leaving 9 bases between them. CDR3 residues: CASQLTNTGELFF. The DNA of the CDR3 is TGTGCCAGCCAACTCACCAACACCGGGGAGCTGTTTTTT.

V usage is TRBV12-3 or TRBV12-4 and J usage is TRBJ2-2, with unresolved D. The length of the CDR3 is 13 residues. Trimming took off 6 bases at V and 9 bases at J, with 14 bases between the two ends. DNA for the CDR3: TGTGCCAGCAGACTCTCCATGAGTCGGGAGCTGTTTTTT. Protein: CASRLSMSRELFF.